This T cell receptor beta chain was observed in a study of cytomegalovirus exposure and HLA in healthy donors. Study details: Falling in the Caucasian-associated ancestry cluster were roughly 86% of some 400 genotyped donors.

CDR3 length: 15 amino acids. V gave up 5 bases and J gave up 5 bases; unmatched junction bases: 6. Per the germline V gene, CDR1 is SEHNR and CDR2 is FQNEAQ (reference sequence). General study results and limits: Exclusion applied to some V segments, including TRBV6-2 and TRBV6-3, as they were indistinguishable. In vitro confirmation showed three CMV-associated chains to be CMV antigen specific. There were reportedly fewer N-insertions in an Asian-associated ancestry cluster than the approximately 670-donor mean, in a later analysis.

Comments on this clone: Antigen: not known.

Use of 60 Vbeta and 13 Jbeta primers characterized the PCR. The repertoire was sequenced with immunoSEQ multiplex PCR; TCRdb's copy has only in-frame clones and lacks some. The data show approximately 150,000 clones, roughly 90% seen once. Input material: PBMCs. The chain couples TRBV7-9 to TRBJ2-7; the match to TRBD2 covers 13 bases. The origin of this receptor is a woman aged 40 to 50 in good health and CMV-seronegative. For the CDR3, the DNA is TGTGCCAGCAGCGCACCGGGACTAGCGGGACACGAGCAGTACTTC. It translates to CASSAPGLAGHEQYF.